One and the same sample provided the 25 T cell receptor beta chains below, sequenced in a study of blood T cell repertoires in COVID-19. Repertoires were generated with immunoSEQ multiplex PCR, while TCRdb's copy carries only in-frame clones and drops some. The sample lists roughly 67,000 clones; almost 85% were seen once. Material: peripheral blood. These receptors all stem from a man aged 45 to 65 with active COVID-19.

CDR3 loop: CASSMELAGRKEQYF. Here the CDR3 DNA reads TGTGCCAGTAGTATGGAACTAGCGGGAAGAAAGGAGCAGTACTTC. V gene TRBV19 combines with J gene TRBJ2-7, with 10 bases that match TRBD2. J was trimmed by 7 bases and V by 3 bases; bases with no gene match: 9. Germline CDR1 reads LNHDA; CDR2 reads SQIVND (reference sequence). CDR3 length: 15 residues.

This clone is a singleton in its sample. V usage is TRBV7-8 and J usage is TRBJ2-5; 7 bases are a match to TRBD1. There are 15 residues in the CDR3. Germline lookup yields CDR1 SGHVS and CDR2 FQNEAQ. J gave up 2 bases and V 1 base, and 4 bases lay outside the gene matches. The CDR3 DNA is TGTGCCAGCAGCTTAGGGCCGGGACAGCAAGAGACCCAGTACTTC. Residues: CASSLGPGQQETQYF.

The chain employs TRBV5-1 and TRBJ2-7; 7 bases line up with TRBD2. Germline V gene lookup returns CDR1 SGHRS and CDR2 YFSETQ. The CDR3 sequence is 15 residues long. J was trimmed by 0 bases and V by 4 bases; bases with no gene match: 7. The CDR3 sequence: CASSQRVAGSYEQYF. CDR3 in DNA: TGCGCCAGCAGCCAACGGGTAGCGGGCTCCTACGAGCAGTACTTC. The whole variable domain, filled in from reference TRBV5-1 and TRBJ2-7, reads KAGVTQTPRYLIKTRGQQVTLSCSPISGHRSVSWYQQTPGQGLQFLFEYFSETQRNKGNFPGRFSGRQFSNSRSEMNVSTLELGDSALYLCASSQRVAGSYEQYFGPGTRLTVT.

The chain combines TRBV2 with TRBJ1-5; possibly TRBD1 for D (5 bases). The CDR3 totals 13 residues. Germline assignment: CDR1 SNHLY and CDR2 FYNNEI. The CDR3 sequence is CAGPSSGGQPQHF. CDR3 bases: TGTGCAGGACCAAGCAGCGGGGGTCAGCCCCAGCATTTT.

This rearrangement joins TRBV5-1 to TRBJ2-3; D uncertain. This CDR3 is 14 amino acids long. Trimming cost V 0 bases and J 2 bases, with 7 bases left between them. Germline lookup yields CDR1 SGHRS and CDR2 YFSETQ. The CDR3: CASSLAQLTDTQYF. CDR3 in DNA: TGCGCCAGCAGCTTGGCACAGCTCACAGATACGCAGTATTTT.

The chain uses TRBV7-9 and TRBJ1-3; TRBD1 agrees at 7 bases. Germline values: CDR1 SEHNR, CDR2 FQNEAQ (reference sequence). With V trimmed by 1 base and J by 11 bases, 8 bases remained unmatched. The CDR3 runs to 14 residues. The CDR3: CASSLGTTGRAIYF. CDR3 bases: TGTGCCAGCAGCTTAGGAACGACAGGGCGCGCCATATATTTT.

The chain is built from TRBV4-2 and TRBJ2-7; TRBD2 aligns across 8 bases. Per the germline V gene, CDR1 is LGHNA and CDR2 is YNFKEQ. V dropped 0 bases and J dropped 9; count of bases not matched to a gene: 16. The CDR3 length is 17 residues. The DNA for the CDR3 is TGTGCCAGCAGCCAAGAAACCATGGCGGGAGGAACGGGGGGGCAGTACTTC. This translates into CASSQETMAGGTGGQYF.

By sample share, this clone is medium-sized (0.01 to 0.1%). This chain links TRBV3-1 (or the pseudogene TRBV3-2) with TRBJ2-5, with 8 bases lining up with TRBD1. V lost 0 bases, J lost 2 bases, and 17 bases stayed unmatched. Looked up from germline, CDR1 is LGHDT and CDR2 is YNNKEL (reference sequence). The CDR3 length is 20 residues. The CDR3 DNA sequence: TGTGCCAGCAGCCAAGAGTCTCCGGGCAGGGGGCGCAGGGGTCAAGAGACCCAGTACTTC. Its translation: CASSQESPGRGRRGQETQYF.

V usage is TRBV7-9 and J usage is TRBJ2-3; possibly TRBD1 for D (6 bases). The germline V and J ends were trimmed by 4 bases and 2 bases, with 16 bases remaining between them. CDR1 is SEHNR, CDR2 FQNEAQ, per germline (reference sequence). This CDR3 is built from 16 residues. Here the CDR3 reads CASSSRDTGITDTQYF. The CDR3 bases are TGTGCCAGCAGCTCACGGGACACGGGAATCACAGATACGCAGTATTTT.

The genes are TRBV7-9 and TRBJ2-3, with D possibly TRBD1 on 6 matching bases. V was shortened by 5 bases and J by 3 bases, with 9 bases between the two germline ends. Germline CDR1 and CDR2: SEHNR and FQNEAQ (reference sequence). The CDR3 has 13 amino acids. Here the CDR3 DNA reads TGTGCCAGCAGCCTTGGACAGACAGATACGCAGTATTTT. Residues: CASSLGQTDTQYF. The full variable domain, completed using reference TRBV7-9 and TRBJ2-3, is DTGVSQNPRHKITKRGQNVTFRCDPISEHNRLYWYRQTLGQGPEFLTYFQNEAQLEKSRLLSDRFSAERPKGSFSTLEIQRTEQGDSAMYLCASSLGQTDTQYFGPGTRLTVL.

The rearrangement uses TRBV6-1 and TRBJ2-3; TRBD1 agrees at 9 bases. J was trimmed by 5 bases and V by 4 bases; bases with no gene match: 10. CDR3 size: 16 residues. Germline loops: CDR1 MNHNS, CDR2 SASEGT. DNA for the CDR3: TGTGCCAGCAGTGTCCAACAGGGGGCTAAGGGAGATACGCAGTATTTT. It yields the protein CASSVQQGAKGDTQYF.

This chain uses TRBV7-9 with TRBJ1-6; 7 bases align to TRBD1. J was trimmed by 0 bases and V by 5 bases; bases with no gene match: 4. Germline V gives CDR1 SEHNR, CDR2 FQNEAQ (reference sequence). The CDR3 runs 16 residues. CDR3 loop: CASSEGQSSYNSPLHF. The CDR3 nucleotides read TGTGCCAGCAGCGAGGGACAGAGCTCCTATAATTCACCCCTCCACTTT.

The V call is TRBV24-1, the J call TRBJ1-2; 7 bases fit TRBD1. The ends lost 3 bases at V and 4 bases at J; junction bases unmatched: 4. The CDR3 has 14 amino acids. The V gene's germline CDR1 is KGHDR and CDR2 SFDVKD. CDR3 DNA: TGTGCCACCAGTGATCCGGACAGGAGCTATGGCTACACCTTC. Amino acid sequence: CATSDPDRSYGYTF.

The genes are TRBV25-1 and TRBJ2-7; TRBD1 might be the D (7 bases). The V and J ends lost 4 bases and 1 base respectively, with 14 bases between them. In germline, CDR1 is MGHDK, CDR2 SYGVNS. The CDR3 length is 15 residues. CDR3: CASSVAGQISYEQYF. The CDR3 nucleotides are TGTGCCAGCAGTGTCGCGGGACAGATATCCTACGAGCAGTACTTC.

This CDR3 reads CASSHAGLAGWSEQFF. In nucleotides, the CDR3 is TGTGCCAGCAGCCATGCGGGACTAGCGGGCTGGAGTGAGCAGTTCTTC. V usage is TRBV4-2 and J usage is TRBJ2-1; 12 bases align to TRBD2. With 3 bases clipped from V and 9 bases from J, the junction kept 9 bases outside the gene matches. CDR3 length equals 16 residues. The germline CDR1 and CDR2 sequences are LGHNA and YNFKEQ.

The chain combines TRBV4-1 with TRBJ2-7; D not resolved. The germline CDR1 and CDR2 sequences are MGHRA and YSYEKL. The CDR3 length is 14 residues. The V and J ends lost 3 bases and 3 bases respectively, with 12 bases between them. CDR3 region: CASSHGRQFYEQYF. Here the CDR3 DNA reads TGCGCCAGCAGCCACGGCAGGCAATTCTACGAGCAGTACTTC.

The CDR3 loop reads CASSLGGYEQYF. The CDR3 DNA reads as TGCGCCAGCAGCCTGGGAGGGTACGAGCAGTACTTC. The chain couples TRBV4-1 to TRBJ2-7, with 7 bases lining up with TRBD2. In germline, CDR1 is MGHRA, CDR2 YSYEKL. V lost 4 bases to trimming and J lost 4 bases; unmatched junction nucleotides: 1. The CDR3 loop spans 12 amino acids.

This clone occurred once. In the same sample, other DNA sequences code for this CDR3. The chain couples TRBV5-1 to TRBJ2-7; 8 bases line up with TRBD1. Germline values: CDR1 SGHRS, CDR2 YFSETQ. V gave up 0 bases and J gave up 4 bases; unmatched junction bases: 3. The CDR3 spans 14 residues. The CDR3 region has the DNA TGCGCCAGCAGCTTGGCAGGGGGCGGTTACGAGCAGTACTTC. The encoded protein is CASSLAGGGYEQYF.

This sequence joins TRBV9 and TRBJ1-1; 8 positions agree with TRBD1. This CDR3 is 15 amino acids long. Germline V CDR1 and CDR2: SGDLS, YYNGEE. V shed 3 bases and J 3 bases; nucleotides not matched to a gene: 7. This CDR3 is CASSADPGQDTEAFF. CDR3 DNA sequence: TGTGCCAGCAGCGCCGACCCGGGACAGGACACTGAAGCTTTCTTT.

The rearrangement joins TRBV6-5 to TRBJ1-5; tentatively, D is TRBD1 (6 bases). The CDR3 totals 14 residues. Trimming left V 6 bases short and J 2 bases short, with 11 bases between. Germline CDR1 MNHEY, CDR2 SVGAGI. The CDR3 DNA follows: TGTGCCAGCAGCCAGACAGGAGGCAATCAGCCCCAGCATTTT. Translating it yields CASSQTGGNQPQHF.

The genes are TRBV5-1 and TRBJ2-5, with TRBD2 identical over 9 bases. From germline, CDR1 is SGHRS and CDR2 YFSETQ. CDR3 length: 16 amino acids. V dropped 2 bases and J dropped 5; count of bases not matched to a gene: 10. The CDR3 here is CASSLPAGGPTETQYF. CDR3 sequence (DNA): TGCGCCAGCAGCTTACCCGCGGGAGGGCCAACGGAGACCCAGTACTTC.

CDR3 nucleotide sequence: TGTGCCAGCAGCTTAAGGACAGGGGCCTACAATGAGCAGTTCTTC. Translating it yields CASSLRTGAYNEQFF. The gene calls are TRBV11-3 and TRBJ2-1; TRBD1 matches at 9 bases. Germline CDR1 reads SGHNT; CDR2 reads YENEEA. The CDR3 consists of 15 residues. With 2 bases clipped from V and 2 bases from J, the junction kept 1 base outside the gene matches.

CDR3 residues: CASSLDLNTEAFF. CDR3 in DNA: TGCGCCAGCAGCTTGGACTTGAACACTGAAGCTTTCTTT. The V and J genes are TRBV5-1 and TRBJ1-1; D gene uncertain. The CDR3 has 13 residues. V lost 0 bases, J lost 0 bases, and 3 bases lay in between. Germline V gene lookup returns CDR1 SGHRS and CDR2 YFSETQ.

This clone showed up just once. CDR3 DNA sequence: TGTGCCAGCAGTTACATCGTCAGATCAGATTCACCCCTCCACTTT. Its translation is CASSYIVRSDSPLHF. This chain connects TRBV6-6 to TRBJ1-6; D is undetermined. Germline lookup yields CDR1 MNHNY and CDR2 SVGAGI (reference sequence). The CDR3 runs to 15 residues. Trimming took off 2 bases at V and 8 bases at J, with 13 bases between the two ends.

Relative to its sample, this clone is medium-sized. The chain carries TRBV6-6 and TRBJ2-7; D may be TRBD1 (7 bases). The CDR3 is made up of 15 amino acids. Trimming cost V 0 bases and J 3 bases, with 12 bases left between them. Germline V gives CDR1 MNHNY, CDR2 SVGAGI (reference sequence). CDR3 loop: CASSYSSQGGYEQYF. Written as DNA, the CDR3 is TGTGCCAGCAGTTACTCGAGTCAGGGGGGCTACGAGCAGTACTTC.